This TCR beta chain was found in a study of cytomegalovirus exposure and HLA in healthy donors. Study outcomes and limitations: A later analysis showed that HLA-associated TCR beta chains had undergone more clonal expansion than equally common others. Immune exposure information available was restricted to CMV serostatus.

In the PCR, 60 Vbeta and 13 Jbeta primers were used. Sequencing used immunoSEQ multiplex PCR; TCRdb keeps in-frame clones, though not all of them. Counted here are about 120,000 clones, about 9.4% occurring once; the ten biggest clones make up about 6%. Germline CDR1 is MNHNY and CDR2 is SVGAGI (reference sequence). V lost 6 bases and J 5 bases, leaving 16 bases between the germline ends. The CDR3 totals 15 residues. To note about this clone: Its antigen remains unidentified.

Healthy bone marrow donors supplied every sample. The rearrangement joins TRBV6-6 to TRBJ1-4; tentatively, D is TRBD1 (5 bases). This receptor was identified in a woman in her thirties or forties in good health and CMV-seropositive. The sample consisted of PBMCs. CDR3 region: CASRLRVGGNEKLFF. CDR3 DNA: TGTGCCAGCAGGCTAAGGGTCGGGGGAAATGAAAAACTGTTTTTT.